These 10 T cell receptor beta chains share one sample of origin, sequenced in a study of cytomegalovirus exposure and HLA in healthy donors. PCR used 60 Vbeta primers and 13 Jbeta primers. Sequenced by immunoSEQ multiplex PCR; TCRdb stores in-frame clones only, minus some. The repertoire holds roughly 120,000 clones, with almost 85% as singletons. The sequencing sample was made of PBMCs. Source of these receptors: a woman aged 18-29 years in good health and CMV-seronegative.

The count of this clone is one. V is TRBV5-6 and J is TRBJ1-2, with D uncertain. The V and J ends lost 2 bases and 4 bases respectively, with 21 bases between them. Germline V gives CDR1 SGHDT, CDR2 YYEEEE. This CDR3 has 17 amino acids. In DNA form, the CDR3 reads TGTGCCAGCAGCTTCAATTTGCGGGTTCCGGAGGGCTATGGCTACACCTTC. This gives the protein CASSFNLRVPEGYGYTF.

This chain connects TRBV18 to TRBJ1-5; a possible D gene is TRBD1 (5 bases). The CDR3 has 14 residues. Germline V CDR1 and CDR2: KGHSH, LQKENI. V was clipped by 6 bases and J by 3 bases, with 12 bases between them. CDR3 DNA sequence: TGTGCCAGCTCCCTAGGGGTCAACAATCAGCCCCAGCATTTT. As protein: CASSLGVNNQPQHF.

The chain uses TRBV5-1 and TRBJ2-4; 10 nucleotides align to TRBD2. V shed 4 bases, J shed 5 bases, and the junction held 3 bases outside the gene matches. This CDR3 is 14 amino acids long. The germline V gene encodes CDR1 SGHRS and CDR2 YFSETQ. CDR3 residues: CASSVGLAQNIQYF. In DNA, the CDR3 is TGCGCCAGCAGCGTGGGACTAGCGCAAAACATTCAGTACTTC.

V gene TRBV4-3 combines with J gene TRBJ2-7; 10 bases are a match to TRBD2. Germline V gene lookup returns CDR1 LGHNA and CDR2 YSLEER. The CDR3 spans 15 residues. V lost 2 bases to trimming and J lost 7 bases; unmatched junction nucleotides: 8. CDR3 coding DNA: TGCGCCAGCAGCCAACGGCCTAGCGGGGGAGGAGAGCAGTACTTC. It is translated as CASSQRPSGGGEQYF.

The chain combines TRBV11-3 with TRBJ2-7; 7 bases match TRBD1. Trimming took 5 bases from V and 3 from J; bases not matched to a gene: 7. The V gene's germline CDR1 is SGHNT and CDR2 YENEEA. The CDR3 loop spans 14 amino acids. CDR3 residues: CASSPGTDIYEQYF. CDR3 coding DNA: TGTGCCAGCAGCCCTGGGACAGACATCTACGAGCAGTACTTC.

This clone has only one observation. The chain combines TRBV18 with TRBJ2-4, with 9 bases fitting TRBD2. V trimming: 5 bases; J trimming: 0 bases; junction bases outside the gene matches: 11. Per germline, CDR1 KGHSH and CDR2 LQKENI. The CDR3 length is 18 residues. CDR3 in DNA: TGTGCCAGCTCAGATTGGGCTAGCGGGGTCTTAGCCAAAAACATTCAGTACTTC. It yields the protein CASSDWASGVLAKNIQYF.

The V and J genes are TRBV7-9 and TRBJ1-3; maybe TRBD1 (6 bases). Germline lookup yields CDR1 SEHNR and CDR2 FQNEAQ (reference sequence). Between the trimmed V and J ends, which lost 2 bases and 0 bases, there was a span of 14 bases. CDR3 length: 17 amino acids. The CDR3 DNA is TGTGCCAGCAGCTTAAGGGGGGAGGGTCCCTCTGGAAACACCATATATTTT. Translation: CASSLRGEGPSGNTIYF. Drawing the rest from reference TRBV7-9 and TRBJ1-3, the complete variable domain is DTGVSQNPRHKITKRGQNVTFRCDPISEHNRLYWYRQTLGQGPEFLTYFQNEAQLEKSRLLSDRFSAERPKGSFSTLEIQRTEQGDSAMYLCASSLRGEGPSGNTIYFGEGSWLTVV.

The J gene is TRBJ2-5, the V gene TRBV2; TRBD1 is a possible D gene (6 bases). Germline V lookup: CDR1 SNHLY, CDR2 FYNNEI. Trimming removed 5 bases from V and 6 bases from J, with 19 bases in between. This CDR3 comprises 15 residues. CDR3 protein: CASSSTGTPSQTQYF. The CDR3 DNA sequence: TGTGCCAGCAGTTCTACCGGGACACCGAGCCAGACCCAGTACTTC.

As to this clone: A junction end diverges from the germline sequence, so it may reflect a read error. The rearrangement uses TRBV12-5 and TRBJ1-1, with 7 bases that match TRBD1. The V gene's germline CDR1 is LGHNT and CDR2 FRNRAP. CDR3 size: 14 residues. Here the CDR3 reads CASAPDRPNTEASF. The CDR3 coding sequence is TGTGCTAGTGCCCCGGACAGGCCGAACACTGAAGCTTCCTTT.

This sequence joins TRBV11-2 and TRBJ1-2; 10 nucleotides match TRBD1. Germline CDR1 and CDR2: SGHAT and FQNNGV. V lost 0 bases to trimming and J lost 2 bases; unmatched junction nucleotides: 6. The CDR3 totals 17 residues. DNA of the CDR3: TGTGCCAGCAGCTTAGATTATCGGACAGGGGGGAACTATGGCTACACCTTC. This encodes CASSLDYRTGGNYGYTF.